This TCR beta chain was profiled in a study of regulatory T cells in long-lasting Graves disease. Of note for this clonotype: The target antigen is unknown. The conserved final phenylalanine or tryptophan is absent from the CDR3, which likely points to a read error.

V lost 5 bases, J lost 8 bases, and 12 bases lay in between. The CDR3 contains 11 residues. Germline assignment: CDR1 GTSNPN and CDR2 SVGIG (reference sequence). General study results and limits: Possibly, too few samples lowered accuracy.

Sample time point: newly diagnosed GD, antithyroid drugs for less than 3 months. PBMC-extracted RNA yielded the TCR library. Arm-PCR of CDR3 regions with iRepertoire HTBI primers generated TCR beta libraries. One entry per CDR3 protein, called by TCRdb with MiXCR from the multiplex PCR reads. The sample contains fewer than 650,000 distinct CDR3 sequences, more than 15% of which appear only once. The sample also formed part of further work on T cells in Graves' hyperthyroidism and ophthalmopathy. Per that study: Within blood appeared most thyroid clonotypes that had expanded above 0.001. The authors' 13 V-J model separated ophthalmopathy from stable hyperthyroidism. Progression to ophthalmopathy was predicted a median of approximately seven months early.

The sample was peripheral blood mononuclear cells (PBMCs), taken at new diagnosis, from a patient treated with antithyroid drugs. V gene TRBV30 combines with J gene TRBJ1-1, with D unresolved. The sequence was collected from a man between 18 and 35 years old with Graves disease. In DNA form, the CDR3 reads TGTGCCTGGCGTTTGGGAATAGAAGCTTTCCTT. This gives the protein CAWRLGIEAFL.